The subject of this entry is one T cell receptor beta chain. Its antigen remains unidentified. This specimen belongs to a study of T cell responses to AZD1222 COVID-19 vaccine. Study-wide findings and caveats: Mostly white British, mostly female donors; authors suggested clonal diversity may be underestimated.

Sequenced by immunoSEQ multiplex PCR; TCRdb stores in-frame clones only, minus some. Among about 140,000 clones listed, more than 80% were seen once. The CDR3 covers 13 residues. Looked up from germline, CDR1 is SNHLY and CDR2 is FYNNEI. Trimming left V 2 bases short and J 4 bases short, with 6 bases between. The chain combines TRBV2 with TRBJ2-1; D unresolved. Sequenced material: peripheral blood, taken 28 days after the second dose of the MenACWY control vaccine. This clonotype originated in an adult who received the MenACWY meningococcal vaccine as a control. CDR3 DNA: TGTGCCAGCAGTGAACGGGTGTACAATGAGCAGTTCTTC. Translation: CASSERVYNEQFF.